One and the same sample provided the 10 T cell receptor beta chains below, sequenced in a study of blood T cells in healthy people across ages. A second PCR of roughly 7 to 11 cycles used a sample-barcoded 5' primer and a J-beta primer mix. In TCRdb, the 5' RACE reads were re-called with MiXCR into one record per CDR3 protein. The sample shows 1.6 million or so distinct CDR3 sequences, about 31% of them seen only once. The sequencing input was blood. The source of these receptors is a woman between 25 and 40 years old in good health.

The rearrangement joins TRBV12-3 or TRBV12-4 to TRBJ2-1; TRBD2 matches 13 bases. V lost 6 bases to trimming and J lost 6 bases; unmatched junction nucleotides: 5. The CDR3 runs 15 residues. CDR3 loop: CASRPTSGRGNEQFF. The CDR3, as DNA: TGTGCCAGCAGACCTACTAGCGGGAGGGGCAATGAGCAGTTCTTC.

V and J are TRBV5-1 and TRBJ2-5; 8 bases are a match to TRBD2. J gave up 5 bases and V 4 bases, and 16 bases lay outside the gene matches. Germline CDR1 is SGHRS and CDR2 is YFSETQ. The CDR3 loop spans 17 amino acids. CDR3 loop: CASSISGTVATKETQYF. CDR3 DNA: TGCGCCAGCAGCATTAGCGGGACCGTAGCTACCAAGGAGACCCAGTACTTC.

The chain carries TRBV11-1 and TRBJ2-1; 7 bases line up with TRBD1. This CDR3 is built from 21 residues. Germline CDR1 and CDR2: SGHAT and FQDESV (reference sequence). J was trimmed by 7 bases and V by 3 bases; bases with no gene match: 27. CDR3 bases: TGTGCCAGCAGCTTCCCCTCCTTAGGGGGCAGGGGGTCGAATCACCCAAATGAGCAGTTCTTC. Translated: CASSFPSLGGRGSNHPNEQFF.

The rearrangement links TRBV6-5 to TRBJ2-5, with TRBD1 matching 7 bases. Germline trimming cut 7 bases from V and 3 bases from J; bases unmatched to any gene: 14. Per germline, CDR1 MNHEY and CDR2 SVGAGI. The CDR3 covers 16 residues. The CDR3 nucleotides are TGTGCCAGCACCCCCCGGAGCGAGGGGGCGGAAGAGACCCAGTACTTC. Translating it yields CASTPRSEGAEETQYF.

This chain joins TRBV25-1 and TRBJ2-5; TRBD1 might be the D (6 bases). The CDR3 length is 13 residues. Between the trimmed V and J ends, which lost 3 bases and 5 bases, there was a span of 10 bases. Germline-derived CDR1 and CDR2 are MGHDK and SYGVNS. The CDR3 DNA reads as TGTGCCAGCAGTGACCAGGGGCGGGAGACCCAGTACTTC. This translates into CASSDQGRETQYF.

This clonotype was recorded a few times. This chain connects TRBV28 to TRBJ2-4; D uncertain. With 2 bases removed from V and 4 bases from J, the gap between germline ends came to 9 bases. The CDR3 covers 14 residues. Germline assignment: CDR1 MDHEN and CDR2 SYDVKM. Written as DNA, the CDR3 is TGTGCCAGCAGTTTAGGCCAGAGAAAAAACATTCAGTACTTC. Residues: CASSLGQRKNIQYF.

This clonotype was found a few times. The chain uses TRBV20-1 and TRBJ2-1; D possibly matches TRBD1 or TRBD2 (6 bases each). Germline V gives CDR1 DFQATT, CDR2 SNEGSKA (reference sequence). The CDR3 is made up of 15 amino acids. V shed 0 bases and J shed 1 base, with 10 bases lying between them. This CDR3 is CSARDGGQSYNEQFF. CDR3 nucleotides: TGCAGTGCTAGAGATGGGGGGCAATCCTACAATGAGCAGTTCTTC.

The chain combines TRBV18 with TRBJ2-5; 7 bases match TRBD2. TRBJ2-7 explains the end of the DNA better; the J call may be wrong. This CDR3 is 14 amino acids long. Germline-derived CDR1 and CDR2 are KGHSH and LQKENI. The CDR3 DNA follows: TGTGCCAGCTCACCGGGGGACTACAACTACGAGCAGTACTTC. It yields the protein CASSPGDYNYEQYF.

This clonotype was found a few times. The chain couples TRBV11-2 to TRBJ2-5; D perhaps matches TRBD1 (6 bases). Trimming took off 2 bases at V and 4 bases at J, with 11 bases between the two ends. Germline CDR1 reads SGHAT; CDR2 reads FQNNGV. This CDR3 spans 14 amino acids. CDR3 in amino acids: CASSLRGTGETQYF. CDR3 coding DNA: TGTGCCAGCAGCTTAAGGGGGACCGGAGAGACCCAGTACTTC.

In this sample, this clonotype turned up a few times. V and J are TRBV20-1 and TRBJ2-7; D might be TRBD1 (6 bases). The CDR3 is 12 residues long. CDR1 DFQATT and CDR2 SNEGSKA come from the germline V gene (reference sequence). V was trimmed by 5 bases and J by 2 bases, leaving 10 bases between them. The CDR3 sequence: CSAPGQPYEQYF. In DNA form, the CDR3 reads TGCAGTGCTCCTGGACAGCCCTACGAGCAGTACTTC.